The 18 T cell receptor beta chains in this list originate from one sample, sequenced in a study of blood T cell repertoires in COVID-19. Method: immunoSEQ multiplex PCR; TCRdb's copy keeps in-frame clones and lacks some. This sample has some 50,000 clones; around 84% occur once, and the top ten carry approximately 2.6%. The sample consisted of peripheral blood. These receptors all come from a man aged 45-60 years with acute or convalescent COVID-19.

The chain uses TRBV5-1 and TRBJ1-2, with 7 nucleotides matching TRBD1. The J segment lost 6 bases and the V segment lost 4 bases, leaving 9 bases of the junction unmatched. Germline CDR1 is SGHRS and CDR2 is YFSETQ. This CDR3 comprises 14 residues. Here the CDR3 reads CASSQIGTADGYTF. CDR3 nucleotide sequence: TGCGCCAGCAGCCAAATTGGGACAGCGGATGGCTACACCTTC.

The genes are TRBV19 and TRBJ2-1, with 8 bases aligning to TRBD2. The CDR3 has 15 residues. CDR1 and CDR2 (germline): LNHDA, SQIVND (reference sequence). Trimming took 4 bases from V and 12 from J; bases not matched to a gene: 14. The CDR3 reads CASSNPGLGTPGQFF. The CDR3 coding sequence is TGTGCCAGTAGTAACCCGGGACTAGGAACCCCGGGGCAGTTCTTC.

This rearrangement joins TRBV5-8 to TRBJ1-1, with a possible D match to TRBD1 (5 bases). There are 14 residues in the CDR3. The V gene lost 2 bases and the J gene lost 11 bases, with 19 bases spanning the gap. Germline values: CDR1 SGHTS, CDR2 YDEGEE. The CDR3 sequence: CASSFWGVAGSAFF. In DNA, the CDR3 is TGTGCCAGCAGCTTTTGGGGGGTGGCAGGGTCTGCTTTCTTT.

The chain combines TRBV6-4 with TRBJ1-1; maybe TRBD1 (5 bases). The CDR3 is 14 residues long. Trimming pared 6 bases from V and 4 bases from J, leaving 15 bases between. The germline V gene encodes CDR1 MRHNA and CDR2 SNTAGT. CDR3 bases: TGTGCCAGCAGACCCGAGTGGGGGGGCACTGAAGCTTTCTTT. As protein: CASRPEWGGTEAFF.

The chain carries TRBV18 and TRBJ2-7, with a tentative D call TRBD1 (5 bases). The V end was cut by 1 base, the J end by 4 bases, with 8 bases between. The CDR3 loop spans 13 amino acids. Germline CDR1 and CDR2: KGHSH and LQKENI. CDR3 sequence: CASSPQTEYEQYF. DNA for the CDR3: TGTGCCAGCTCACCACAGACAGAATACGAGCAGTACTTC.

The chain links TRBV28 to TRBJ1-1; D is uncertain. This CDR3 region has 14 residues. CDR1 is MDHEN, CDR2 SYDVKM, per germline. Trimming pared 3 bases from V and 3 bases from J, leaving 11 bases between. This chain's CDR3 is CASSFAGVYTEAFF. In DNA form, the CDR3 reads TGTGCCAGCAGTTTCGCCGGGGTGTACACTGAAGCTTTCTTT.

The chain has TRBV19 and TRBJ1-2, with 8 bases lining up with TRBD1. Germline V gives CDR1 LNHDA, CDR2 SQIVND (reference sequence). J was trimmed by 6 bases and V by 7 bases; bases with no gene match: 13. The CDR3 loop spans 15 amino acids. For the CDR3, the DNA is TGTGCCAGTAACCCACGACAGGGGAATTATCATGGCTACACCTTC. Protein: CASNPRQGNYHGYTF.

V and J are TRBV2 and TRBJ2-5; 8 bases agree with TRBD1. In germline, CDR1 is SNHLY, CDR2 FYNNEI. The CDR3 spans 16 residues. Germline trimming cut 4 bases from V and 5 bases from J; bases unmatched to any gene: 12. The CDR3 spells CASSGVNRDRRETQYF. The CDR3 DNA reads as TGTGCCAGCAGTGGGGTCAACCGGGACAGGAGGGAGACCCAGTACTTC.

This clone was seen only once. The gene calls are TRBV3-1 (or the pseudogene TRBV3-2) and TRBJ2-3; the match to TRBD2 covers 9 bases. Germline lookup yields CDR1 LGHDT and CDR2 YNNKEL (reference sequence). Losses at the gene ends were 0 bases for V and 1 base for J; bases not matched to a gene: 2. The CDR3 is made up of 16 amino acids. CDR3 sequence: CASSQEKRGGTDTQYF. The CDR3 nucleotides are TGTGCCAGCAGCCAAGAAAAGCGGGGGGGCACAGATACGCAGTATTTT.

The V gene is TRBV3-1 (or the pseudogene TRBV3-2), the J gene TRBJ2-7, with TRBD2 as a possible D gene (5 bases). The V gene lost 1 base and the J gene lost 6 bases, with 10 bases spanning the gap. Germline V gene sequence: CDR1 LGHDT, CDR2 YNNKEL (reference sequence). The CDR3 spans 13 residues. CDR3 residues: CASSQAGLGEQYF. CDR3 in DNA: TGTGCCAGCAGCCAAGCTGGACTCGGCGAGCAGTACTTC.

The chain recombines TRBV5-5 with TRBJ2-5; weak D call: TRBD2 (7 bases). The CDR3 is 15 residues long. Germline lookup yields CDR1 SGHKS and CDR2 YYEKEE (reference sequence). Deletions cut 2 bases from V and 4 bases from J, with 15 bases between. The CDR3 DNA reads TGTGCCAGCAGCTTTGGGGGCGGGGAGGGAGAGACCCAGTACTTC. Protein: CASSFGGGEGETQYF.

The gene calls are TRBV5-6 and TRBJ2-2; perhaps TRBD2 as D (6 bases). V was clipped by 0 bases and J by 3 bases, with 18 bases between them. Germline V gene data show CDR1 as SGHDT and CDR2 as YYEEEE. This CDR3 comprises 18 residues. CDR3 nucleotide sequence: TGTGCCAGCAGCTTGGAAGCTAGCGCCTATTGGGACACCGGGGAGCTGTTTTTT. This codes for CASSLEASAYWDTGELFF.

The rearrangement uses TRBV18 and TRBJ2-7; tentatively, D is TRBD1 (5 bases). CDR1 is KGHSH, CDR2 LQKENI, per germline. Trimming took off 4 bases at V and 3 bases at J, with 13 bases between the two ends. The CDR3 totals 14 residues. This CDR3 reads CASSLQGMYYEQYF. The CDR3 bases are TGTGCCAGCTCACTGCAGGGTATGTACTACGAGCAGTACTTC.

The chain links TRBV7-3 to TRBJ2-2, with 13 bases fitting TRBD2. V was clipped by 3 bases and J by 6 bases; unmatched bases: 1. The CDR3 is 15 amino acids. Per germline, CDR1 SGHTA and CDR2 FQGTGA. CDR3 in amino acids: CASSFGLAGAGELFF. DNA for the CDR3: TGTGCCAGCAGCTTCGGACTAGCGGGAGCCGGGGAGCTGTTTTTT.

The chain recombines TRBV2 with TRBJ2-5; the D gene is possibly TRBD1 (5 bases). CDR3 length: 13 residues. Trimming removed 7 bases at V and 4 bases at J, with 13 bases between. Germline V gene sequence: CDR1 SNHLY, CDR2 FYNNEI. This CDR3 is CASTPQGAETQYF. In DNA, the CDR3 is TGTGCCAGCACCCCCCAAGGGGCAGAGACCCAGTACTTC.

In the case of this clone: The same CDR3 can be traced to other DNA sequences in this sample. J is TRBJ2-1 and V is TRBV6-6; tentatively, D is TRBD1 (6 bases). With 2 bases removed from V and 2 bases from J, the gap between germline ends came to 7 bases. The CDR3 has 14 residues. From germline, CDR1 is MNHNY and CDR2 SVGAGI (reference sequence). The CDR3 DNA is TGTGCCAGCAGTTACGGGGGCACCTACAATGAGCAGTTCTTC. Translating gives CASSYGGTYNEQFF.

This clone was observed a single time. CDR3 region: CASSLRTGQNTEAFF. CDR3 DNA: TGTGCCAGCAGCCTCAGGACAGGACAGAACACTGAAGCTTTCTTT. V gene TRBV7-8 combines with J gene TRBJ1-1; 7 nucleotides align to TRBD1. Germline CDR1 is SGHVS and CDR2 is FQNEAQ. The ends lost 5 bases at V and 1 base at J; junction bases unmatched: 7. This CDR3 is built from 15 residues. The whole variable domain, filled in from reference TRBV7-8 and TRBJ1-1, reads GAGVSQSPRYKVAKRGQDVALRCDPISGHVSLFWYQQALGQGPEFLTYFQNEAQLDKSGLPSDRFFAERPEGSVSTLKIQRTQQEDSAVYLCASSLRTGQNTEAFFGQGTRLTVV.

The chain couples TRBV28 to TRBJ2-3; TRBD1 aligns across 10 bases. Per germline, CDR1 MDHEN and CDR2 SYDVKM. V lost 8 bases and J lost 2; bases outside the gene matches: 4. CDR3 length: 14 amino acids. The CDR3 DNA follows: TGTGCCAGCGGGACAGGGGTCTCCACAGATACGCAGTATTTT. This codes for CASGTGVSTDTQYF.